Ten or more counts support the clone carrying this T cell receptor beta chain. Its antigen is currently unknown. The data are from a study of neurological immune-mediated disorders. General study findings and limits: When the repertoires were sorted by phylogenetic grouping, those of 18 of 34 multiple sclerosis patients ended up in one related-CDR3 cluster, a possible signature. Whereas HTLV-1-associated myelopathy showed the most TCR clonal expansion, multiple sclerosis showed the least, with levels below those of healthy controls.

5'RACE with 10-nucleotide random UMIs produced the cDNA. TCRdb processed the 5' RACE reads anew with MiXCR; each CDR3 protein has one entry. This sample has 80,000 to 95,000 distinct CDR3 sequences; roughly 3.5% occur once, and the top ten carry roughly 2.9%. Germline V gene sequence: CDR1 DFQATT, CDR2 SNEGSKA (reference sequence). The CDR3 contains 14 residues. V shed 3 bases, J shed 2 bases, and the junction held 2 bases outside the gene matches. This rearrangement joins TRBV20-1 to TRBJ2-2, with TRBD2 matching over 8 bases. The material sequenced was PBMCs. The receptor comes from a woman aged 45 to 65 with multiple sclerosis. The DNA of the CDR3 is TGCAGTGCTAGCCGGGGGGGAAACACCGGGGAGCTGTTTTTT. This gives the protein CSASRGGNTGELFF.